The rows below give T cell receptor beta chains drawn from one sample of a study of identical twins. One entry per CDR3 protein, called by TCRdb with MiXCR from the 5' RACE reads. The repertoire holds about 570,000 distinct CDR3 sequences, with more than 9% as singletons. This sample was also put to use in a study of yellow fever vaccine responses in identical twins.

The sample comprised PBMCs. All receptors derive from a woman between 18 and 30 years old in good health. The CDR3 runs from the conserved cysteine through the conserved F or W. Each record gives: J gene, D gene, V gene, clone size, CDR3 DNA, CDR3 protein. D genes are given only for firm matches. Some rows have no size entry. The others give once, few or many, or a class for an expanded clone.

TRBJ2-1 . TRBV9 few TGTGCCAGCAGCGTAGGAGGGGCCCTCTACAATGAGCAGTTCTTC CASSVGGALYNEQFF
TRBJ2-3 . TRBV5-1 . TGCGCCAGCAGCTTTTTGTCGGGCCAGGGGAGCACAGATACGCAGTATTTT CASSFLSGQGSTDTQYF
TRBJ1-5 TRBD1 TRBV6-1 many TGTGCCAGTAGGGACAGCCTTAATGAACCCCAGCATTTT CASRDSLNEPQHF
TRBJ2-7 TRBD1 TRBV7-2 few TGTGCCAGCAGCGCCCCCGGGACAGCGATAGAGGAGCAGTACTTC CASSAPGTAIEEQYF
TRBJ2-7 TRBD1 TRBV7-9 . TGTGCCAGCAGCTTTGGCAGGGGGTTTGCCGAGCAGTACTTC CASSFGRGFAEQYF
TRBJ2-1 . TRBV7-9 many TGTGCCAGCAGCTCCGGGATAAACCTCTACAATGAGCAGTTCTTC CASSSGINLYNEQFF
TRBJ2-3 TRBD2 TRBV27 . TGTGCCAGCAGTTTATATAGCGGGGTCAGCACAGATACGCAGTATTTT CASSLYSGVSTDTQYF
TRBJ1-2 . TRBV4-3 . TGCGCCAGCAGCCAAGATCGGCTGGCAGCTAACTATGGCTACACCTTC CASSQDRLAANYGYTF
TRBJ2-1 . TRBV27 . TGTGCCAGCAGTTTGGGGAGCCCCTACAGTGAGCAGTTCTTC CASSLGSPYSEQFF
TRBJ2-7 . TRBV10-3 . TGTGCCATCAGTGAGTCCTCGCGGACCTACGAGCAGTACTTC CAISESSRTYEQYF
TRBJ2-7 TRBD2 TRBV29-1 . TGCAGCGTTGAAATAGTAGGACGGACCGTAGTTAGCGGGAGGGCCTCCTACGAGCAGTACTTC CSVEIVGRTVVSGRASYEQYF
TRBJ2-7 . TRBV7-2 few TGTGCCAGCAGCTTCGGGGCAGGGCCTTACGAGCAGTACTTC CASSFGAGPYEQYF
TRBJ2-7 TRBD2 TRBV20-1 few TGCAGTGCTAGGGAGCCTGCTAGCGGAACCTACGAGCAGTACTTC CSAREPASGTYEQYF
TRBJ2-7 TRBD2 TRBV4-3 few TGCGCCAGCAGCCCCGGACTAGAAGTCCCCTACGAGCAGTACTTC CASSPGLEVPYEQYF
TRBJ2-5 TRBD2 TRBV15 few TGTGCCACCAGTCCCGGGACTAGCGGTCAAGAGACCCAGTACTTC CATSPGTSGQETQYF
TRBJ2-3 TRBD2 TRBV4-2 many TGTGCCAGCAGCCAAGAGGGAGCGGGAGAGACAGATACGCAGTATTTT CASSQEGAGETDTQYF
TRBJ2-1 TRBD2 TRBV2 many TGTGCCAGCGGGGGGACTAGCTCCTACAATGAGCAGTTCTTC CASGGTSSYNEQFF
TRBJ2-7 TRBD2 TRBV29-1 many TGCAGCGGACAACTAGCGGGAGGGCCCCACGAGCAGTACTTC CSGQLAGGPHEQYF
TRBJ2-2 . TRBV11-2 many TGTGCCAGCAGTGTGCAGGGAGGTTCCGCGAACACCGGGGAGCTGTTTTTT CASSVQGGSANTGELFF
TRBJ2-7 . TRBV5-1 many TGCGCCAGCAGCCCTTCTAGCGACTCCTACGAGGAGCAGTACTTC CASSPSSDSYEEQYF
TRBJ2-7 . TRBV12-3/TRBV12-4 many TGTGCCAGCACCGGCCAGGGCGGACACTACGAGCAGTACTTC CASTGQGGHYEQYF
TRBJ2-7 TRBD2 TRBV11-2 few TGTGCCAGCAGCTTTAGACTAGCGGACTCCTACGAGCAGTACTTC CASSFRLADSYEQYF
TRBJ2-1 TRBD1 TRBV24-1 . TGTGCCACCAGTGATGCCCTGACAGGGCCCTACAATGAGCAGTTCTTC CATSDALTGPYNEQFF
TRBJ1-1 TRBD1 TRBV4-2 . TGTGCCAGCAGCCAAGATGGGTTGACAGGGATGAACACTGAAGCTTTCTTT CASSQDGLTGMNTEAFF
TRBJ2-3 . TRBV7-3 many TGTGCCAGCAGCTTATTACCTAGCACAGATACGCAGTATTTT CASSLLPSTDTQYF
TRBJ2-5 TRBD2 TRBV7-2 . TGTGCCAGCAGCCGATCGTCGGGGGGGGGCCAAGAGACCCAGTACTTC CASSRSSGGGQETQYF
TRBJ2-3 TRBD2 TRBV5-6 few TGTGCCAGCAGCCCCCCTGGGGTTTCCCGACTAGCGATCCAGTATTTT CASSPPGVSRLAIQYF
TRBJ2-7 TRBD2 TRBV15 . TGTGCCACCAGCGGGGGGGGGACGACCTACGAGCAGTACTTC CATSGGGTTYEQYF
TRBJ2-3 TRBD1 TRBV12-3/TRBV12-4 many TGTGCCAGCAGTCCTCGGACAGGGGGCCCGGATACGCAGTATTTT CASSPRTGGPDTQYF
TRBJ2-7 TRBD1 TRBV7-9 . TGTGCCAGCAGCTCACCGGGACAGGGAAAGTTCGAGCAGTACTTC CASSSPGQGKFEQYF
TRBJ2-1 . TRBV7-6 . TGTGCCAGCAGCTTGGCGGAGAACAATGAGCAGTTCTTC CASSLAENNEQFF
TRBJ1-5 TRBD1 TRBV24-1 few TGTGCCACTCAGGGGGACAGGGGTAATCAGCCCCAGCATTTT CATQGDRGNQPQHF
TRBJ2-7 . TRBV4-2 few TGTGCCAGCAGCCAAGATAGTACCTCCTACGAGCAGTACTTC CASSQDSTSYEQYF
TRBJ2-3 . TRBV7-8 few TGTGCCAGCAGCTTTATTGATGGTACCACCACAGATACGCAGTATTTT CASSFIDGTTTDTQYF